Listed below are T cell receptor beta chains from one sample, sequenced in a study of technical replicates of blood from four donors. Libraries were prepared by immunoSEQ multiplex PCR; TCRdb keeps only in-frame clonotypes and omits some of them. The sample lists about 74,000 clones, just under 95% occurring once. Sequencing was performed on T cells isolated from PBMCs. These receptor sequences come from a human donor in good health. CDR3s include the opening cysteine and the closing phenylalanine or tryptophan. Each record gives: V gene, clone size, J gene, D gene, CDR3 DNA, CDR3 protein. The D gene is left open where the match is weak. Size tells how often a clone was seen (once, few, many) or the class of an expanded clone, and some rows leave it out.

TRBV7-8,-,TRBJ2-7,TRBD1,TGTGCCAGCAGCTTAGCGGACAGGGGGGGCGAGCAGTACTTC,CASSLADRGGEQYF
TRBV7-2,-,TRBJ2-7,-,TGTGCCAGCAGCCTTCGGGTCCCCTCCTACGAGCAGTACTTC,CASSLRVPSYEQYF
TRBV9,once,TRBJ2-2,-,TGTGCCAGCAGCGTAGGTCTCTCCGGGGAGCTGTTTTTT,CASSVGLSGELFF
TRBV28,-,TRBJ2-1,TRBD2,TGTGCCAGCAGTTTCCCGGCGGGAGGGGGGAAAAATGAGCAGTTCTTC,CASSFPAGGGKNEQFF
TRBV2,-,TRBJ1-6,-,TGTGCCAGCGGTATTCACAGGGAGGGTTCACCCCTCCACTTT,CASGIHREGSPLHF
TRBV6-1,-,TRBJ2-7,-,TGTGCCAGCAGACCTGACAGAGCCTCCTACGAGCAGTACTTC,CASRPDRASYEQYF
TRBV10-1,-,TRBJ2-2,TRBD1,TGCGCCAGCAGTGAGCCAGTCGGGACAGGGGCCCTCTGGGAGGACACCGGGGAGCTGTTTTTT,CASSEPVGTGALWEDTGELFF
TRBV9,-,TRBJ1-6,TRBD1,TGTGCCAGCAGCGTTGACAGGGGTGATTCACCCCTCCACTTT,CASSVDRGDSPLHF
TRBV28,-,TRBJ1-2,TRBD1,TGTGCCAGCAGTTTCGCCGGGACAGGGAAGAGGTATGGCTACACCTTC,CASSFAGTGKRYGYTF
TRBV28,-,TRBJ2-3,TRBD1,TGTGCCAGCACCCACGGGACAGGGGGCGGCGGGGAGTATTTT,CASTHGTGGGGEYF
TRBV2,-,TRBJ1-6,-,TGTGCCAGGGGTGACTTAGACTATAATTCACCCCTCCACTTT,CARGDLDYNSPLHF
TRBV6-1,-,TRBJ2-7,-,TGTGCCAGCAGTGAAGAGGGCGGGATCTACGAGCAGTACTTC,CASSEEGGIYEQYF
TRBV5-1,-,TRBJ2-5,-,TGCGCCAGCAGCTTGGACAGAGAAGAGACCCAGTACTTC,CASSLDREETQYF
TRBV6-4,few,TRBJ2-2,TRBD2,TGTGCCAGTCGGGCTCTAGCGGGAGGGCCGGTCAACACCGGGGAGCTGTTTTTT,CASRALAGGPVNTGELFF
TRBV6-5,-,TRBJ2-5,-,TGTGCCAGCACCCTTGGGGGGGGCGGTGAGACCCAGTACTTC,CASTLGGGGETQYF
TRBV30,-,TRBJ2-7,TRBD1,TGTGCCTGGGGACAGGGGGCGATCTACGAGCAGTACTTC,CAWGQGAIYEQYF
TRBV6-1,once,TRBJ1-1,-,TGTGCCAGCAGCTTACCCGGGACAATGAACACTGAAGCTTTCTTT,CASSLPGTMNTEAFF
TRBV7-2,-,TRBJ2-7,-,TGTGCCAGCAGCTTAGGGGGGCAGTTATTCTACGAGCAGTACTTC,CASSLGGQLFYEQYF
TRBV6-6,once,TRBJ1-6,-,TGTGCCAGCCGGCTGACAGTAGCTAATTCACCCCTCCACTTT,CASRLTVANSPLHF
TRBV5-4,few,TRBJ1-1,TRBD1,TGTGCCAGCATGGGACAGACGAACACTGAAGCTTTCTTT,CASMGQTNTEAFF
TRBV10-1,-,TRBJ2-1,TRBD2,TGCGCCAGCAGTGAAGCGGGGGGCGCGGGCAATGAGCAGTTCTTC,CASSEAGGAGNEQFF
TRBV28,-,TRBJ2-7,TRBD2,TGTGCCAGCAGTTGGGGAGGGACTAGCACCTACGAGCAGTACTTC,CASSWGGTSTYEQYF
TRBV5-1,-,TRBJ1-2,-,TGCGCCAGCAGCTTGGTGCTGACGGGTGAGGTGCCTTATGGCTACACCTTC,CASSLVLTGEVPYGYTF
TRBV6-5,once,TRBJ1-2,-,TGTGCCAGCAGATCCCCTAGGTCTGGCGGCTACACCTTC,CASRSPRSGGYTF
TRBV28,-,TRBJ2-3,TRBD1,TGTGCCAGCAGCCTGGGACAGGGGACAGATACGCAGTATTTT,CASSLGQGTDTQYF
TRBV11-3,-,TRBJ1-1,-,TGTGCCAGCAGCCGGGGGGGGGCGGCTGAAGCTTTCTTT,CASSRGGAAEAFF
TRBV25-1,-,TRBJ1-1,-,TGTGCCAGCAGTGATTTCGGCACTGAAGCTTTCTTT,CASSDFGTEAFF
TRBV6-1,-,TRBJ2-3,TRBD2,TGTGCCAGCAGTGAACGTTACTACGCGGGAGGGCCCTCAGATACGCAGTATTTT,CASSERYYAGGPSDTQYF
TRBV5-1,-,TRBJ2-2,TRBD2,TGCGCCAGCAGTCCACCGGGACTACCGACCGGGGAGCTGTTTTTT,CASSPPGLPTGELFF
TRBV9,-,TRBJ1-1,TRBD1,TGTGCCAGCAGCGCTACAGGGGCTGGTGACACTGAAGCTTTCTTT,CASSATGAGDTEAFF
TRBV30,-,TRBJ2-1,TRBD2,TGTGCCTGGAACGTCCCTCGGGGACTAGCGGGGGCACACTACAATGAGCAGTTCTTC,CAWNVPRGLAGAHYNEQFF
TRBV6-5,-,TRBJ1-2,-,TGTGCCAGCAGGGCAACATCTTCCTATGGCTACACCTTC,CASRATSSYGYTF
TRBV5-1,once,TRBJ2-3,-,TGCGCCAGCAGTGGCGGGCGCTATAGCACAGATACGCAGTATTTT,CASSGGRYSTDTQYF
TRBV28,-,TRBJ1-2,TRBD1,TGTGCCAGCCTAAAAGGACAGGTGCTGTTCGACGGCTACACCTTC,CASLKGQVLFDGYTF
TRBV7-3,-,TRBJ2-1,-,TGTGCCAGCAGCCTCGACTTCAATGAGCAGTTCTTC,CASSLDFNEQFF
TRBV27,once,TRBJ2-7,-,TGTGCCAGCAGTTCCCCGCAGGTGACCCCGACAGACCTCTACGAGCAGTACTTC,CASSSPQVTPTDLYEQYF
TRBV5-1,-,TRBJ2-3,-,TGCGCCAGCAATGGTCAGGGTCCTAGCACAGATACGCAGTATTTT,CASNGQGPSTDTQYF
TRBV20-1,-,TRBJ1-1,-,TGCAGTGCTAGTTTTTCGGTCGAAGCTTTCTTT,CSASFSVEAFF
TRBV28,-,TRBJ2-5,-,TGTGCCAGCAGCGTGACTGTCGGTGTTAAGACCCAGTACTTC,CASSVTVGVKTQYF
TRBV5-6,-,TRBJ2-7,TRBD2,TGTGCCAGCAGCGGGACGAGCGGGAGTTACGAGCAGTACTTC,CASSGTSGSYEQYF
TRBV7-9,-,TRBJ1-1,TRBD1,TGTGCCAGCGGGGACAGTAACACTGAAGCTTTCTTT,CASGDSNTEAFF
TRBV27,once,TRBJ2-7,TRBD1,TGTGCCAGCCACGGGACAGGGAGGCTCGAGCAGTACTTC,CASHGTGRLEQYF
TRBV7-8,few,TRBJ2-7,-,TGTGCCAGCAGCCCCAGGGTCTACTACGAGCAGTACTTC,CASSPRVYYEQYF
TRBV5-1,once,TRBJ1-2,TRBD1,TGCGCCAGCAGCTTGGGACAGGGCAGAGACTATGGCTACACCTTC,CASSLGQGRDYGYTF
TRBV5-1,once,TRBJ1-2,-,TGCGCCAGCGCGGGGGAGCCGAACTATGGCTACACCTTC,CASAGEPNYGYTF